The 9 T cell receptor beta chains given below trace back to one sample, sequenced in a study of identical twins. TCRdb fed the 5' RACE reads into MiXCR, producing one record per CDR3 protein. The table lists about 520,000 distinct CDR3 sequences, 22% of them singletons, with about 0.91% in the top ten. This sample also appeared in a second study, on T cells expressing NK-cell markers.

The sample comprised CD4+ T cells sorted from blood. These receptors were obtained from a woman under 30 in good health.

This clonotype appeared many times. J is TRBJ2-7 and V is TRBV7-2, with a tentative D call TRBD1 (5 bases). CDR1 is SGHTA and CDR2 is FQGNSA in the germline V gene. The V and J ends lost 1 base and 5 bases respectively, with 9 bases between them. The CDR3 consists of 13 residues. The CDR3 region is CASSLGQGNEQYF. CDR3 DNA: TGTGCCAGCAGCTTAGGCCAGGGTAACGAGCAGTACTTC.

This clonotype has just a few counts. The CDR3 protein is CSARRRTSGYNEQFF. CDR3 nucleotide sequence: TGCAGTGCTCGTCGAAGGACTAGCGGGTACAATGAGCAGTTCTTC. The genes are TRBV20-1 and TRBJ2-1; 11 nucleotides line up with TRBD2. Germline CDR1 is DFQATT and CDR2 is SNEGSKA (reference sequence). The CDR3 is made up of 15 amino acids. The trim removed 5 bases at V and 4 bases at J, leaving 7 bases unmatched.

This clonotype was seen only a few times. This chain links TRBV5-1 with TRBJ2-5; TRBD1 agrees at 7 bases. The CDR3 is 14 residues long. The germline CDR1 and CDR2 sequences are SGHRS and YFSETQ. V gave up 0 bases and J gave up 6 bases; unmatched junction bases: 5. DNA of the CDR3: TGCGCCAGCAGCTTGGACTCAGGGGGTCAGACCCAGTACTTC. This gives the protein CASSLDSGGQTQYF.

This chain joins TRBV20-1 and TRBJ1-2; no definite D call. Germline V gene sequence: CDR1 DFQATT, CDR2 SNEGSKA (reference sequence). Trimming pared 3 bases from V and 5 bases from J, leaving 10 bases between. This CDR3 is 12 amino acids long. CDR3 residues: CSASRGSYGYTF. The CDR3 DNA reads TGCAGTGCTAGCAGAGGGTCTTATGGCTACACCTTC.

This clonotype was found many times. V gene TRBV11-2 combines with J gene TRBJ2-3, with 10 bases matching TRBD2. The length of the CDR3 is 19 residues. In germline, CDR1 is SGHAT, CDR2 FQNNGV. Losses at the gene ends were 3 bases for V and 5 bases for J; bases not matched to a gene: 17. The CDR3, as DNA: TGTGCCAGCAGCTTGATGTCTAACCAAGCGGGAGGGCCAAGAGATACGCAGTATTTT. Encoded protein: CASSLMSNQAGGPRDTQYF.

This clonotype came up many times. This sequence joins TRBV2 and TRBJ2-7, with 7 bases fitting TRBD2. CDR1 and CDR2 (germline): SNHLY, FYNNEI. CDR3 length equals 13 residues. V shed 7 bases, J shed 5 bases, and the junction held 8 bases outside the gene matches. CDR3 region: CASIAAGVNEQYF. The DNA for the CDR3 is TGTGCCAGCATAGCGGCGGGAGTCAACGAGCAGTACTTC. Full variable domain (remainder filled in from reference TRBV2 and TRBJ2-7): EPEVTQTPSHQVTQMGQEVILRCVPISNHLYFYWYRQILGQKVEFLVSFYNNEISEKSEIFDDQFSVERPDGSNFTLKIRSTKLEDSAMYFCASIAAGVNEQYFGPGTRLTVT.

In its sample, this clonotype was seen a few times. The chain is built from TRBV11-1 and TRBJ2-3; 7 bases agree with TRBD2. The germline gives CDR1 SGHAT, CDR2 FQDESV (reference sequence). Trimming took 1 base from V and 5 from J; bases not matched to a gene: 6. The CDR3 has 15 amino acids. The CDR3 sequence is CASSLGGREKDTQYF. CDR3 nucleotides: TGTGCCAGCAGCTTAGGCGGGCGGGAGAAAGATACGCAGTATTTT.

This chain links TRBV12-3 or TRBV12-4 with TRBJ1-2, with D possibly being TRBD1 (5 bases). CDR3 length: 12 residues. V was clipped by 6 bases and J by 8 bases, with 13 bases between them. CDR3 nucleotide sequence: TGTGCCAGCAGGAATGAATGGGGGGGCTACACCTTC. This gives the protein CASRNEWGGYTF.

This clonotype was picked up a small number of times. The chain couples TRBV16 to TRBJ1-1; D might be TRBD1 (5 bases). The V gene lost 2 bases and the J gene lost 4 bases, with 14 bases spanning the gap. This CDR3 comprises 15 residues. Germline V gives CDR1 KGHSY, CDR2 FQNENV. CDR3 nucleotide sequence: TGTGCCAGCAGCCAACAGGGTAGTGGAGGCACTGAAGCTTTCTTT. Residues: CASSQQGSGGTEAFF. Based on the CDR3 plus reference TRBV16 and TRBJ1-1, the full variable domain is GEEVAQTPKHLVRGEGQKAKLYCAPIKGHSYVFWYQQVLKNEFKFLISFQNENVFDETGMPKERFSAKCLPNSPCSLEIQATKLEDSAVYFCASSQQGSGGTEAFFGQGTRLTVV.